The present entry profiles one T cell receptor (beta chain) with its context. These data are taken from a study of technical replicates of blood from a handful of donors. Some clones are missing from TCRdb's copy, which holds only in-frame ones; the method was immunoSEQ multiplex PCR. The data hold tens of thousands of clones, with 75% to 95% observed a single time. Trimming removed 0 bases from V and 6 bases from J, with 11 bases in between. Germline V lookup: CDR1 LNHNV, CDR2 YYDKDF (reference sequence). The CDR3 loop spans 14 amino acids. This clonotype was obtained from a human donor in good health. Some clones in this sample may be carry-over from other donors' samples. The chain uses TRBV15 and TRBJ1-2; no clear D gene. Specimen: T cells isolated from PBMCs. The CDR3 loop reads CATSRERAGDGYTF. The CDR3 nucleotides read TGTGCCACCAGCAGAGAGAGGGCAGGAGATGGCTACACCTTC.